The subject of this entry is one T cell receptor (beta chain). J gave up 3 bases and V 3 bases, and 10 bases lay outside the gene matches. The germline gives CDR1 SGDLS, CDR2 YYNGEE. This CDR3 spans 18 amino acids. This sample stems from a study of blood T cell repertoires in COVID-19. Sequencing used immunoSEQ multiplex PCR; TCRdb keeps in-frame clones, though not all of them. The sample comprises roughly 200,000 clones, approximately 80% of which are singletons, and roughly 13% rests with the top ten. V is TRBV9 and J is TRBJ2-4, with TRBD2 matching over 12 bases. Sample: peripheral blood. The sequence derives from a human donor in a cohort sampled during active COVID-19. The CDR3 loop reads CASSAGTSGPGVKNIQYF. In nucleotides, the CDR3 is TGTGCCAGCAGCGCCGGGACTAGCGGGCCTGGGGTCAAAAACATTCAGTACTTC.